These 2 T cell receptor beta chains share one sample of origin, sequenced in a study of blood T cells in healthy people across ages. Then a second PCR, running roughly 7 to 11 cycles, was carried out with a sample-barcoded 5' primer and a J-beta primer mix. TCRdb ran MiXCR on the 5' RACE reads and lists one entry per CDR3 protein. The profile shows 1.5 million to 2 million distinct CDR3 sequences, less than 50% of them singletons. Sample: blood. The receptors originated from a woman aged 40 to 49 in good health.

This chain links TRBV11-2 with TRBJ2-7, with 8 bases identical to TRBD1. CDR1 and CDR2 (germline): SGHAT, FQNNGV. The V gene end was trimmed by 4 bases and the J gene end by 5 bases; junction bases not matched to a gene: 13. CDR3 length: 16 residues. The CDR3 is CASSSPGTGASNEQYF. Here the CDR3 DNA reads TGTGCCAGCAGCTCCCCCGGGACAGGAGCTTCCAACGAGCAGTACTTC.

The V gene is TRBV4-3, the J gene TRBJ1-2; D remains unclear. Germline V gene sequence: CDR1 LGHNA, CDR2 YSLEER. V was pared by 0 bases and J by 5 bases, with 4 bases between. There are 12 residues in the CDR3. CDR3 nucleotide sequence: TGCGCCAGCAGCCAAGATTATTATGGCTACACCTTC. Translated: CASSQDYYGYTF.